A single sample gave rise to the 16 T cell receptor beta chains below, sequenced in a study of blood T cells in healthy people across ages. Primed by a sample-barcoded 5' primer and a J-beta primer mix, a second PCR proceeded for 7 to 11 cycles. TCRdb redid the calling of the 5' RACE reads with MiXCR, one entry per CDR3 protein. This table has approximately 600,000 distinct CDR3 sequences, about 54% appearing once. The sequencing sample was made of blood. The receptors come from a man in his 60s in good health.

This chain connects TRBV20-1 to TRBJ1-1, with D possibly TRBD1 on 6 matching bases. Germline values: CDR1 DFQATT, CDR2 SNEGSKA (reference sequence). The CDR3 spans 13 residues. Trimming cost V 3 bases and J 1 base, with 9 bases left between them. The CDR3 spells CSARKQGNTEAFF. DNA for the CDR3: TGCAGTGCTAGGAAACAGGGGAACACTGAAGCTTTCTTT.

The chain uses TRBV18 and TRBJ2-2; possibly TRBD1 for D (6 bases). The V gene's germline CDR1 is KGHSH and CDR2 LQKENI. V gave up 7 bases and J gave up 14 bases, with 26 bases separating them. The CDR3 sequence is 15 residues long. This CDR3 is CASCGGAAETGVLFF. As DNA, the CDR3 is TGTGCCAGCTGCGGAGGCGCGGCCGAGACAGGTGTCCTGTTTTTT.

Concerning this clonotype itself: The germline gene is not matched at one end of the junction; a read error may be the cause. CDR3 nucleotides: TGTGCCAGCAGTTTAGTGACCACAAATACGCAGTATTTT. Its translation is CASSLVTTNTQYF. The gene calls are TRBV12-3 or TRBV12-4 and TRBJ2-3; the D is unclear. The CDR3 consists of 13 residues.

The chain combines TRBV3-1 with TRBJ2-3; possibly TRBD2 for D (5 bases). In germline, CDR1 is LGHDT, CDR2 YNNKEL (reference sequence). Deletions cut 1 base from V and 4 bases from J, with 9 bases between. CDR3 length: 14 residues. The DNA for the CDR3 is TGTGCCAGCAGCCAAGGTAGGGAGTCAGATACGCAGTATTTT. This sequence encodes CASSQGRESDTQYF.

The chain has TRBV12-3 or TRBV12-4 and TRBJ2-1; D is perhaps TRBD1 or TRBD2 (6 bases each). The length of the CDR3 is 11 residues. V was clipped by 3 bases and J by 13 bases, with 10 bases between them. The CDR3 region has the DNA TGTGCCAGCAGTTTTCGGGGGCACCAGTTCTTC. Translation gives CASSFRGHQFF.

The J gene is TRBJ1-1, the V gene TRBV4-1; D may be TRBD1 (5 bases). CDR1 is MGHRA and CDR2 is YSYEKL in the germline V gene. V lost 4 bases to trimming and J lost 5 bases, with 14 bases between them. This CDR3 is built from 14 residues. The CDR3 DNA sequence: TGCGCCAGCAGCCGCGGGGAGGGGCGGACTGAAGCTTTCTTT. Protein sequence: CASSRGEGRTEAFF.

A remark on this clonotype: The junction does not match germline at one end; this may be a read error. The rearrangement joins TRBV2 to TRBJ2-7; 7 positions match TRBD1. The CDR3 is 16 amino acids. Germline CDR1 reads SNHLY; CDR2 reads FYNNEI. The CDR3 loop is CASRLTRTGWKNEQYF. The CDR3 DNA sequence: TGCGCCAGCCGACTAACTCGGACAGGTTGGAAGAACGAGCAGTACTTC.

This chain uses TRBV3-1 with TRBJ1-1; no firm D call. Germline lookup yields CDR1 LGHDT and CDR2 YNNKEL (reference sequence). V lost 3 bases and J 5 bases, leaving 19 bases between the germline ends. CDR3 length: 16 amino acids. CDR3 nucleotides: TGTGCCAGCAGCCATCGCGGGAAGGGCCCGGGGACTGAAGCTTTCTTT. This gives the protein CASSHRGKGPGTEAFF.

This clonotype came up a few times. This chain connects TRBV4-1 to TRBJ1-4; 8 bases agree with TRBD1. The CDR3 is 14 residues long. Germline CDR1 and CDR2: MGHRA and YSYEKL. The ends lost 0 bases at V and 15 bases at J; junction bases unmatched: 9. CDR3 sequence: CASSQDLTGEKLFF. CDR3 sequence (DNA): TGCGCCAGCAGCCAAGATCTGACAGGGGAAAAGTTGTTTTTT.

The CDR3 here is CASSYAGTGWGYGYTF. In DNA form, the CDR3 reads TGTGCCAGCAGTTACGCGGGGACAGGCTGGGGCTATGGCTACACCTTC. The J gene is TRBJ1-2, the V gene TRBV6-5, with TRBD1 matching 8 bases. J gave up 4 bases and V 2 bases, and 9 bases lay outside the gene matches. The CDR3 spans 16 residues. Germline V CDR1 and CDR2: MNHEY, SVGAGI.

This clonotype was seen a few times. The V and J genes are TRBV6-2 or TRBV6-3 and TRBJ2-1, with TRBD2 matching over 16 bases. V was clipped by 5 bases and J by 7 bases; unmatched bases: 8. The germline V gene has CDR1 MNHEY and CDR2 SVGEGT. The CDR3 length is 17 residues. The CDR3 DNA sequence: TGTGCCAGCAGTCCCGGGACTAGCGGGGGGGCCGGGAATGAGCAGTTCTTC. This sequence encodes CASSPGTSGGAGNEQFF.

J is TRBJ1-6 and V is TRBV25-1; TRBD1 might be the D (5 bases). The V end was cut by 6 bases, the J end by 0 bases, with 9 bases between. The CDR3 is made up of 15 amino acids. The germline gives CDR1 MGHDK, CDR2 SYGVNS. CDR3 DNA sequence: TGTGCCAGCAGGGGCCAGGGCTCCTATAATTCACCCCTCCACTTT. Its translation is CASRGQGSYNSPLHF.

This clonotype was counted between two and nine times. The CDR3, as DNA: TGTGCCAGCAGACGAACGTTGGGAGGCTACACCTTC. Translated: CASRRTLGGYTF. J is TRBJ1-2 and V is TRBV6-5; D unclear. Germline V gives CDR1 MNHEY, CDR2 SVGAGI. The CDR3 is 12 residues long. V dropped 6 bases and J dropped 8 bases, with 13 bases sitting between them.

The chain links TRBV5-1 to TRBJ2-3; 13 bases match TRBD2. The CDR3 extends over 15 amino acids. Per germline, CDR1 SGHRS and CDR2 YFSETQ. The junction had 5 bases not matched to a gene; V was cut back by 0 bases and J by 10 bases. Written as DNA, the CDR3 is TGCGCCAGCAGCTTGGGGACTAGCGGGGGCCTCCCGCAGTATTTT. It codes for CASSLGTSGGLPQYF.

This clonotype turned up a few times. This chain uses TRBV20-1 with TRBJ2-2; 8 bases align to TRBD1. The CDR3 consists of 15 residues. Germline CDR1 DFQATT, CDR2 SNEGSKA (reference sequence). V lost 6 bases to trimming and J lost 5 bases; unmatched junction nucleotides: 11. CDR3 in amino acids: CSAVRGTGSTGELFF. CDR3 nucleotide sequence: TGCAGTGCCGTTCGAGGGACAGGTTCGACCGGGGAGCTGTTTTTT.

The chain uses TRBV28 and TRBJ1-1; D is unclear. V lost 8 bases, J lost 0 bases, and 7 bases lay in between. CDR3 size: 12 residues. Looked up from germline, CDR1 is MDHEN and CDR2 is SYDVKM. CDR3 sequence: CASGSMNTEAFF. The CDR3 bases are TGTGCCAGCGGGAGTATGAACACTGAAGCTTTCTTT.